Listed below are T cell receptor beta chains from one sample, sequenced in a study of CD4 T cells in relation to SARS-CoV-2 and coronaviruses. No antigens are known for them. Only in-frame clones appear in the TCRdb table, and some are missing; sequencing was by immunoSEQ multiplex PCR. Of tens of thousands of clones listed, 70% to 80% are singletons. The source material was memory CD4+ T cells from PBMCs, cultured in vitro. The source of these receptors is an adult with COVID-19. Both conserved end residues are trimmed from each CDR3.

v_call	j_call	cdr3_aa
TRBV7-9	TRBJ1-2	ASSEQGLGGYT
TRBV15	TRBJ2-3	ATNPGGSSTDTQY
TRBV7-2	TRBJ2-1	ASSSGGAGAGEQF
TRBV28	TRBJ1-2	ASSYGQMEGYT
TRBV2	TRBJ1-2	ASSVRGYGYT
TRBV28	TRBJ2-1	AGAGTGYNEQF
TRBV2	TRBJ1-1	ASSEAPGDTEAF
TRBV2	TRBJ2-7	ASSSWGGGYEQY
TRBV15	TRBJ1-4	ATSRAGSLNEKLF
TRBV5-5	TRBJ2-7	ASSRDRFTYEQY
TRBV28	TRBJ1-1	ASSFFEGTEAF
TRBV7-9	TRBJ2-2	ASSYRSGRGTGELF
TRBV5-4	TRBJ1-2	ASSLGTQGRYT
TRBV21-1	TRBJ2-4	ASSTGTSGRVGDKNIQY
TRBV24-1	TRBJ2-5	ATSEYGSEETQY